The rows below give T cell receptor beta chains drawn from one sample of a study of blood T cell repertoires in COVID-19. Profiled with immunoSEQ multiplex PCR; TCRdb holds only in-frame clones, not every one. In the table there are roughly 300,000 clones, roughly 83% of which are singletons. Sequenced sample: peripheral blood. These TCRs come from a woman aged 50 to 65 with acute or convalescent COVID-19. Both conserved end residues are part of each CDR3. Each record gives: J gene, V gene, D gene, clone size, CDR3 DNA, CDR3 protein. A D gene is named only where the DNA matches it firmly. Clone size is not always given. Where it is, it says once, few, many or a class for expanded clones.

J: TRBJ1-5
V: TRBV19
D: TRBD1
size: .
DNA: TGTGCCAGTAGTCTAGGGACAGCGTATTCCCGGAATCAGCCCCAGCATTTT
CDR3: CASSLGTAYSRNQPQHF

J: TRBJ2-5
V: TRBV2
D: .
size: .
DNA: TGTGCCAGCAGTACAGGGGGGGCAGAGACCCAGTACTTC
CDR3: CASSTGGAETQYF

J: TRBJ1-1
V: TRBV28
D: .
size: .
DNA: TGTGCCAGCAGGCGAGGGGGGGGCACTGAAGCTTTCTTT
CDR3: CASRRGGGTEAFF

J: TRBJ2-1
V: TRBV4-1
D: TRBD2
size: few
DNA: TGCGCCAGCAGCCATCCCCTTCTAGCGGGAAAAGACAATGAGCAGTTCTTC
CDR3: CASSHPLLAGKDNEQFF

J: TRBJ1-1
V: TRBV29-1
D: TRBD1
size: .
DNA: TGCAGCGTTGAGGGACAGGGAAACACTGAAGCTTTCTTT
CDR3: CSVEGQGNTEAFF

J: TRBJ2-3
V: TRBV27
D: .
size: once
DNA: TGTGCCAGCAGTTTCCAAGGGGGCACAGATACGCAGTATTTT
CDR3: CASSFQGGTDTQYF

J: TRBJ2-1
V: TRBV2
D: TRBD2
size: .
DNA: TGTGCCAGCGAGTGGACCCCCGGGACTAGCGGCTACAATGAGCAGTTCTTC
CDR3: CASEWTPGTSGYNEQFF

J: TRBJ2-1
V: TRBV4-2
D: .
size: .
DNA: TGTGCCAGCCAAGGGGTGGACCCGAACAATGAGCAGTTCTTC
CDR3: CASQGVDPNNEQFF

J: TRBJ2-7
V: TRBV30
D: .
size: .
DNA: TGTGCCTGGAGTTACGAGGGCTACGAGCAGTACTTC
CDR3: CAWSYEGYEQYF

J: TRBJ1-1
V: TRBV6-6
D: .
size: .
DNA: TGTGCCAGCAGTCCTCAGACAGAAAACACTGAAGCTTTCTTT
CDR3: CASSPQTENTEAFF

J: TRBJ2-3
V: TRBV4-1
D: .
size: once
DNA: TGCGCCAGCAGCCAAAGGGACTTGCCTGTGGGGAGAGATACGCAGTATTTT
CDR3: CASSQRDLPVGRDTQYF

J: TRBJ1-4
V: TRBV30
D: .
size: .
DNA: TGTGCCTGGGGACCGAGTTCGGGGTGGTTGGGTGAAAAACTGTTTTTT
CDR3: CAWGPSSGWLGEKLFF

J: TRBJ2-7
V: TRBV6-2/TRBV6-3
D: .
size: .
DNA: TGTGCCAGCAGTTGGCAGGGATCTTACTACGAGCAGTACTTC
CDR3: CASSWQGSYYEQYF